This TCR beta chain was recorded in a study of CD8+ T cells in alopecia areata. General study results and limits: Normal-skin resident alphabeta T cells also appear among scalp sample sequences. Scalp clonality decreased significantly with tofacitinib, and so did expanded CD8+ clones among the top 100. Lesional tissue from the scalp (especially in alopecia totalis/universalis) showed higher clonality than normal scalp. With patients, TCR sharing proved less clear than in mice, a difference possibly related to HLA.

Treatment defined: oral pan-JAK inhibitor, 5-10 mg twice daily. Germline CDR1 reads MNHEY; CDR2 reads SMNVEV (reference sequence). The CDR3 is 15 residues long. Trimming took off 5 bases at V and 12 bases at J, with 22 bases between the two ends. RNA, once extracted, was reverse transcribed into cDNA for use as the sequencing template. Profiled with immunoSEQ multiplex PCR; TCRdb holds only in-frame clones, not every one. The sample records under 350,000 clones, 58% being singletons. This clone was observed a few times. Antigen: not known. This clonotype was obtained from a human donor with alopecia areata. Source: CD4+ T cells sorted from blood, taken at week 24, from a patient treated with tofacitinib. This sequence joins TRBV27 and TRBJ1-4; weak D call: TRBD1 (6 bases). Written as DNA, the CDR3 is TGTGCCAGCAGTCCTAGAGGGGGGGAAATAGGTGAACTGTTTTTT. Translating it yields CASSPRGGEIGELFF. The entire variable domain, with the rest obtained from reference TRBV27 and TRBJ1-4, is as follows: EAQVTQNPRYLITVTGKKLTVTCSQNMNHEYMSWYRQDPGLGLRQIYYSMNVEVTDKGDVPEGYKVSRKEKRNFPLILESPSPNQTSLYFCASSPRGGEIGELFFGSGTQLSVL.